This T cell receptor (beta chain) was sequenced for a study of glioma-infiltrating T cells. The CDR3 is 15 residues long. Germline CDR1 MNHEY, CDR2 SMNVEV (reference sequence). V lost 0 bases, J lost 9 bases, and 15 bases lay in between. Amplification of TCR alpha and beta CDR3 regions from RNA used iRepertoire nested multiplex PCR. Tissue mRNA or PBMC total RNA, roughly 100-400 ng, went into one-step reverse transcription and amplification. Via MiXCR, TCRdb re-called the multiplex PCR reads, giving one row per CDR3 protein. The data show more than 95,000 distinct CDR3 sequences, with 20% to 25% seen just once and over 12% held by the top ten. This clonotype was recorded at least ten times. Its antigen is unknown. Study-level findings and limits: Only very few CDR3 sequences appeared in both tissue and blood.

Sequenced input: glioma tissue, nonneoplastic brain tissue, or PBMCs (not recorded which). This sequence was found in a human donor with low-grade glioma or glioblastoma, undergoing nonglioma brain surgery, or in good health (not recorded which). This chain links TRBV27 with TRBJ2-1; unclear D gene. CDR3 sequence reads: CASSLSSSGNSEQFF. The CDR3 nucleotides read TGTGCCAGCAGTTTATCGAGCAGTGGAAATAGTGAGCAGTTCTTC.